The rows below give T cell receptor beta chains drawn from one sample of a study of response to subunit inactivated influenza vaccine. TCRdb re-derived calls from the RT-PCR reads in MiXCR, one entry per CDR3 protein. The repertoire holds 400,000 to 650,000 distinct CDR3 sequences, with approximately 7.2% as singletons. Here the sequenced sample was PBMCs from blood, taken about 23 months after vaccination. The receptors here all came from a man in his fifties or sixties who received an inactivated influenza vaccine. The CDR3 runs from the conserved cysteine through the conserved F or W. The D gene is left open where the match is weak. Size values are once, few and many counts, or a class for expanded clones, and some rows have none.

TRBV10-3	many	TRBJ2-1	TRBD1	TGTGCCATCAGTGATCCCCGCGACAGGGGGGGAAATGAGCAGTTCTTC	CAISDPRDRGGNEQFF
TRBV4-1	.	TRBJ2-1	.	TGCGCCAGCAGCCAAGGACCGGGACTCCCCGCCAATGAGCAGTTCTTC	CASSQGPGLPANEQFF
TRBV29-1	many	TRBJ1-2	TRBD1	TGCAGCGTCGACAGGGGGGGAGGGGGCTACACCTTC	CSVDRGGGGYTF
TRBV11-3	few	TRBJ2-2	TRBD2	TGTGCCAGCAGCCTCCGGGGCGGGAGGAACACCGGGGAGCTGTTTTTT	CASSLRGGRNTGELFF
TRBV20-1	.	TRBJ1-5	.	TGCAGTGCTGGGGGTCAGAAAGATCAGCCCCAGCATTTT	CSAGGQKDQPQHF
TRBV19	.	TRBJ1-5	.	TGTGCCAGTAGTATATCCGGCGGACCCCAGCATTTT	CASSISGGPQHF
TRBV12-3/TRBV12-4	.	TRBJ2-5	.	TGTGCCAGCAGTCAATCTGCAGGACAGAGACAAGAGACCCAGTACTTC	CASSQSAGQRQETQYF
TRBV5-1	many	TRBJ2-3	TRBD1	TGCGCCAGCAGCGGGACAGTTATTTCAGATACGCAGTATTTT	CASSGTVISDTQYF
TRBV6-5	.	TRBJ1-1	TRBD1	TGTGCCAGCAGTTACGGGGGACAGCTGAACACTGAAGCTTTCTTT	CASSYGGQLNTEAFF
TRBV20-1	few	TRBJ2-7	.	TGCAGTGCTACGTCCCCGGGTGTCTCCTATGAGCAGTACTTC	CSATSPGVSYEQYF
TRBV10-2	.	TRBJ2-1	TRBD1	TGCGCCAGCACCGGGACAGCGTATAATGAGCAGTTCTTC	CASTGTAYNEQFF
TRBV5-6	.	TRBJ2-4	TRBD1	TGTGCCAGCAGCTTCCCGGGACAGGGGGCTCCCGCGTACTTC	CASSFPGQGAPAYF
TRBV20-1	few	TRBJ2-7	TRBD2	TGCAGTGCTAGAGAGCGGGGGGGGCGGACCTACGAGCAGTACTTC	CSARERGGRTYEQYF
TRBV20-1	many	TRBJ2-7	.	TGCAGTGCTATCTTCGCGGGCGAGCAGTACTTC	CSAIFAGEQYF
TRBV4-3	few	TRBJ2-3	.	TGCGCCAGCAGCCCCACCCTAGGTCTGACAGATACGCAGTATTTT	CASSPTLGLTDTQYF
TRBV5-6	few	TRBJ1-5	.	TGTGCCAGCAGCTTGAACAGGGACGGCAATCAGCCCCAGCATTTT	CASSLNRDGNQPQHF